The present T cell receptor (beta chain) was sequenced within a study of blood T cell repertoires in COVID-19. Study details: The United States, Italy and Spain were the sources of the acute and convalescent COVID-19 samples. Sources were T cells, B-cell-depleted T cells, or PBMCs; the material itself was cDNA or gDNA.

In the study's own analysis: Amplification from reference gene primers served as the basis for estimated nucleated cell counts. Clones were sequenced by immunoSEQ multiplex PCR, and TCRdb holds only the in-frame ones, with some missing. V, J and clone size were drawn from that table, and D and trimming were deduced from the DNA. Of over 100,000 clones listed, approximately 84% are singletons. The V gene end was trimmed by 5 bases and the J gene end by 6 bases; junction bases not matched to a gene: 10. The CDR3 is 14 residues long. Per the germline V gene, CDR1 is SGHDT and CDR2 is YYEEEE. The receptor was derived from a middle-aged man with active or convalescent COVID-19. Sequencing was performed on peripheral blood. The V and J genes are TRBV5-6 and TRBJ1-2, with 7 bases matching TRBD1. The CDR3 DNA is TGTGCCAGCAGATCTGGACAGGTTAAACATGGCTACACCTTC. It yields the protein CASRSGQVKHGYTF.